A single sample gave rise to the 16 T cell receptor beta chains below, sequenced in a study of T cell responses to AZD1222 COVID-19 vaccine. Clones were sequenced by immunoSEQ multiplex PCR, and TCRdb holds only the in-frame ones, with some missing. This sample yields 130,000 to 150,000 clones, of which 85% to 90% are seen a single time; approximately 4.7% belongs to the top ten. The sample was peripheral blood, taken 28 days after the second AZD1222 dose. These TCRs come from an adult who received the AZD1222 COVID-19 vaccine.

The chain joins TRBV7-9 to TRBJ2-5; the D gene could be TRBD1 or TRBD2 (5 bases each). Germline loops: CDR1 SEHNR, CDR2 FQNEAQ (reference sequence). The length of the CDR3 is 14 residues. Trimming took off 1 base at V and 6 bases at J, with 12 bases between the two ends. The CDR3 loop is CASSLERDGKTQYF. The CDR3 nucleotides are TGTGCCAGCAGCTTAGAAAGGGACGGGAAGACCCAGTACTTC.

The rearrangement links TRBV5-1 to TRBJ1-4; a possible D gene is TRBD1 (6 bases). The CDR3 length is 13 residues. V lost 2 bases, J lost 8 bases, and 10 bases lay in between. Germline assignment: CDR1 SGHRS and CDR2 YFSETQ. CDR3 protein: CASSLGGNEKLFF. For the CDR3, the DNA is TGCGCCAGCAGCTTAGGGGGAAACGAAAAACTGTTTTTT.

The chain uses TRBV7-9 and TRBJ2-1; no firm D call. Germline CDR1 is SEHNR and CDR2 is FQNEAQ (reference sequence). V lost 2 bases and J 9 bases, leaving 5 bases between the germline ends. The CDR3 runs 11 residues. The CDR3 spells CASSLLREQFF. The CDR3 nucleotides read TGTGCCAGCAGCTTACTTCGTGAGCAGTTCTTC.

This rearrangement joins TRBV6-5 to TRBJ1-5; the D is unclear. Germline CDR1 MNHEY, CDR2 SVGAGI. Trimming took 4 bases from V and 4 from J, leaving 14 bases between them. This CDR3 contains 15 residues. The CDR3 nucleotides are TGTGCCAGCAGTTCCAACGGACTTGGGAATCAGCCCCAGCATTTT. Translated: CASSSNGLGNQPQHF.

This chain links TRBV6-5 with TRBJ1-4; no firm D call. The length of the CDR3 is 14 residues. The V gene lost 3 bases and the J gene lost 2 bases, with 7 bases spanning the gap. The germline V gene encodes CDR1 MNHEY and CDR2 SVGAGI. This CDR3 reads CASSYLRTNEKLFF. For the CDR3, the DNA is TGTGCCAGCAGTTATCTCCGCACTAATGAAAAACTGTTTTTT.

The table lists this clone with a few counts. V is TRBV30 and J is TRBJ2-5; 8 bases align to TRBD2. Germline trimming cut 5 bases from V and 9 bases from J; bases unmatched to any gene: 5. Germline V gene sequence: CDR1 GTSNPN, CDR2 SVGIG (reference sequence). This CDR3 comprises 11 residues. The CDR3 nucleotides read TGTGCCTGGGGCCTTAGCGGGGCCCAGTACTTC. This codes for CAWGLSGAQYF.

CDR3 in amino acids: CASVGLATTDTQYF. The CDR3 coding sequence is TGCGCCAGCGTCGGACTGGCCACCACAGATACGCAGTATTTT. The chain joins TRBV5-1 to TRBJ2-3; maybe TRBD2 (5 bases). Trimming shortened V by 7 bases and J by 2 bases, and 14 bases separated the two germline ends. From germline, CDR1 is SGHRS and CDR2 YFSETQ. CDR3 length: 14 amino acids.

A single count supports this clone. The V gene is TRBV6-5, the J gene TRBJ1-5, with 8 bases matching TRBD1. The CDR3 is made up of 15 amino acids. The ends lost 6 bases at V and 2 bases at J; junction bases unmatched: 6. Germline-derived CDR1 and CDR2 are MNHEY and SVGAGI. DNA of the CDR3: TGTGCCAGCAGACCCGGACAGGGACGCAATCAGCCCCAGCATTTT. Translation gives CASRPGQGRNQPQHF.

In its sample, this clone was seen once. This CDR3 reads CASVRSNYGYTF. The CDR3 coding sequence is TGTGCCAGTGTCCGCTCTAACTATGGCTACACCTTC. V and J are TRBV21-1 and TRBJ1-2. TRBV21-1 is classified as a pseudogene. The CDR3 contains 12 residues.

The CDR3 nucleotides are TGTGCCAGCAGCCCGATTCAAAGCACTGAAGCTTTCTTT. Its translation: CASSPIQSTEAFF. This rearrangement joins TRBV3-1 (or the pseudogene TRBV3-2) to TRBJ1-1; D not resolved. This CDR3 contains 13 residues. The V end was cut by 4 bases, the J end by 4 bases, with 10 bases between. Germline V CDR1 and CDR2: LGHDT, YNNKEL (reference sequence).

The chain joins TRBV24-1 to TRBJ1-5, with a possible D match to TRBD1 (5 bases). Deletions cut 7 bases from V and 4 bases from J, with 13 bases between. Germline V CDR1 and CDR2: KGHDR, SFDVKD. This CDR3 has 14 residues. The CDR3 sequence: CATSLDRLNQPQHF. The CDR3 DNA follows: TGTGCCACCAGCTTAGACAGACTTAATCAGCCCCAGCATTTT.

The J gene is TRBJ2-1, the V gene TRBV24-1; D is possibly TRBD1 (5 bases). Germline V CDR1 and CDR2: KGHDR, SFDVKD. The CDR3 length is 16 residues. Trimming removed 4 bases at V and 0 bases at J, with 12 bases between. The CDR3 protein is CATSDPTGASYNEQFF. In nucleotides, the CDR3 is TGTGCCACCAGTGACCCAACTGGGGCCTCCTACAATGAGCAGTTCTTC.

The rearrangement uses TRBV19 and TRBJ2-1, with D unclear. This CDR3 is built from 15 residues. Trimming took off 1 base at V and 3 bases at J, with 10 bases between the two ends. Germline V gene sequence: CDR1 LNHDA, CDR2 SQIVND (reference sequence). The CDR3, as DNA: TGTGCCAGTAGTATAGGGGATCTCTACTACAATGAGCAGTTCTTC. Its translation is CASSIGDLYYNEQFF.

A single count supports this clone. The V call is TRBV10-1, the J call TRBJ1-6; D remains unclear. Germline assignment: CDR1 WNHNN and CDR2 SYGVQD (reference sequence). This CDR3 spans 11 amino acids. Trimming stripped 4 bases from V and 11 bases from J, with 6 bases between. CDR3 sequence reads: CASSARAPLHF. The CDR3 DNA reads TGCGCCAGCAGTGCCCGGGCACCCCTCCACTTT.

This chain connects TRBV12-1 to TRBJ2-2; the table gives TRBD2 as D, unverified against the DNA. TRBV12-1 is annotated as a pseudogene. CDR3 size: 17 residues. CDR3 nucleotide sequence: TGTGCCAGCAGCTTTGACCTCATCCCCATGCGCACCGGGGAGCTGTTTTTT. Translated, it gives CASSFDLIPMRTGELFF.

The CDR3 DNA follows: TGTGCCAGCAGACGCCAGACAGGCTACACCTTC. Residues: CASRRQTGYTF. The chain employs TRBV5-6 and TRBJ1-2; D remains unclear. This CDR3 contains 11 residues. V was shortened by 5 bases and J by 8 bases, with 10 bases between the two germline ends. Germline V CDR1 and CDR2: SGHDT, YYEEEE. The complete variable domain, with remaining parts taken from reference TRBV5-6 and TRBJ1-2, reads DAGVTQSPTHLIKTRGQQVTLRCSPKSGHDTVSWYQQALGQGPQFIFQYYEEEERQRGNFPDRFSGHQFPNYSSELNVNALLLGDSALYLCASRRQTGYTFGSGTRLTVV.